The clone carrying this TCR beta chain showed up just a few times. Each CDR3 protein gets one entry after TCRdb re-called the RT-PCR reads with MiXCR. Among approximately 680,000 distinct CDR3 sequences listed, 15% to 19% were seen once. Looked up from germline, CDR1 is SGHNT and CDR2 is YYREEE (reference sequence). The junction had 1 base not matched to a gene; V was cut back by 3 bases and J by 5 bases. This CDR3 contains 13 residues. This entry comes from a study of response to subunit inactivated influenza vaccine. This specimen consisted of PBMCs from blood, obtained about 12 days after vaccination. This rearrangement joins TRBV5-4 to TRBJ2-2; the match to TRBD2 covers 7 bases. The TCR was taken from a man in his fifties or sixties who received an inactivated influenza vaccine. CDR3 sequence: CASSWTSTGELFF. The CDR3 nucleotides read TGTGCCAGCAGCTGGACTAGTACCGGGGAGCTGTTTTTT.